Sequencing of this TCR beta chain was carried out in a study of blood T cell repertoires in COVID-19. Trimming took 4 bases from V and 7 from J, leaving 26 bases between them. The germline V gene has CDR1 SGHRS and CDR2 YFSETQ. CDR3 size: 17 residues. The data were produced by immunoSEQ multiplex PCR, yet TCRdb's version contains in-frame clones alone and is incomplete. The data hold 150,000 or so clones, with around 87% observed a single time. The receptor was derived from an elderly man with acute or convalescent COVID-19. V and J are TRBV5-1 and TRBJ1-1; D call uncertain. Sequencing input: peripheral blood. The CDR3 protein is CASSTQRLTAAPGEAFF. The CDR3 DNA reads as TGCGCCAGCAGCACGCAAAGGCTCACCGCGGCCCCCGGTGAAGCTTTCTTT.